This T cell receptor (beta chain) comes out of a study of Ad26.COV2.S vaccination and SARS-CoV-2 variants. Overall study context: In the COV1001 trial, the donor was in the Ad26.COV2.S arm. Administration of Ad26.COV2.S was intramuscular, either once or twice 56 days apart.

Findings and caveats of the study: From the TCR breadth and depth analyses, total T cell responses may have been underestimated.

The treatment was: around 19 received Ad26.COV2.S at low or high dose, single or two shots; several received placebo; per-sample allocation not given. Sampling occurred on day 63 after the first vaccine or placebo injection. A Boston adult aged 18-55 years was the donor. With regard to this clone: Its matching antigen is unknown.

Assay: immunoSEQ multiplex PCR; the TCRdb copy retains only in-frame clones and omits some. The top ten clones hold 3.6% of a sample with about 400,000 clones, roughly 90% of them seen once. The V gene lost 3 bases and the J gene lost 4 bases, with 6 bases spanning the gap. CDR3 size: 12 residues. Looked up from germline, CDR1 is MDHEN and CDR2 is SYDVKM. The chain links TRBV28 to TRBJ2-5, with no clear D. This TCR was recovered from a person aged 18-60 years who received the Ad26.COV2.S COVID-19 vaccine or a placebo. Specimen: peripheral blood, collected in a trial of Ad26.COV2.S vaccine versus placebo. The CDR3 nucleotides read TGTGCCAGCAGTTTTGCAGGAGAGACCCAGTACTTC. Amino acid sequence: CASSFAGETQYF.